These 19 T cell receptor beta chains share one sample of origin, sequenced in a study of breast tumors, draining lymph nodes, adjacent tissues. MiXCR, run by TCRdb on the multiplex PCR reads, gives a single entry per CDR3 protein. The data contain 60,000 to 70,000 distinct CDR3 sequences, less than 60% of them singletons. Sequencing was performed on breast tumor tissue. The receptors were gathered from a female donor with breast cancer. Some clones in this sample may be carry-over from other donors' samples.

V usage is TRBV10-2 and J usage is TRBJ1-3; D is uncertain. Trimming stripped 2 bases from V and 0 bases from J, with 5 bases between. The CDR3 extends over 14 amino acids. From germline, CDR1 is WSHSY and CDR2 SAAADI. CDR3 loop: CASSERTSGNTIYF. Written as DNA, the CDR3 is TGCGCCAGCAGTGAGCGGACCTCTGGAAACACCATATATTTT.

A note on this clonotype: At one boundary the junction diverges from the germline segment, which might be a read error. J is TRBJ1-2 and V is TRBV7-8, with a tentative D call TRBD1 (5 bases). CDR1 is SGHVS, CDR2 FQNEAQ, per germline. This CDR3 is built from 15 residues. The chain's CDR3 is CASSWEGSRVNGYPF. The CDR3 coding sequence is TGTGCCAGCAGCTGGGAGGGCAGCAGGGTGAATGGCTACCCCTTC.

This clonotype was seen just once. An end of the junction does not agree with germline; a read error may underlie this. The DNA for the CDR3 is TGTGCCACCAGCAGTGAAAATAATCCCCTCCACTTT. This sequence encodes CATSSENNPLHF. The chain recombines TRBV7-2 with TRBJ1-6; D is undetermined. The CDR3 loop spans 12 amino acids. Germline assignment: CDR1 SGHTA and CDR2 FQGNSA.

The V gene is TRBV20-1, the J gene TRBJ1-6, with D maybe TRBD1 (5 bases). The germline CDR1 and CDR2 sequences are DFQATT and SNEGSKA (reference sequence). V was trimmed by 6 bases and J by 5 bases, leaving 20 bases between them. CDR3 length equals 16 residues. The CDR3 loop reads CSAPEGYVRNNSPLHF. The DNA of the CDR3 is TGCAGTGCACCCGAGGGGTACGTAAGGAATAATTCACCCCTCCACTTT.

Ten or more counts support this clonotype. J is TRBJ1-2 and V is TRBV14; no clear D gene. The CDR3 runs 13 residues. Looked up from germline, CDR1 is SGHDN and CDR2 is FVKESK. Trimming pared 4 bases from V and 7 bases from J, leaving 13 bases between. In nucleotides, the CDR3 is TGTGCCAGCAGCCTCTCGCGGGCCTTTGGCTACACCTTC. It is translated as CASSLSRAFGYTF.

This sequence joins TRBV10-2 and TRBJ1-1, with unresolved D. Deletions cut 11 bases from V and 11 bases from J, with 24 bases between. This CDR3 contains 13 residues. Looked up from germline, CDR1 is WSHSY and CDR2 is SAAADI. CDR3 bases: TGCGCCTCCTCCCGCGGAATTAATGGAGAGGCTTTCTTT. Amino acid sequence: CASSRGINGEAFF.

This clonotype was seen ten or more times. One end of the junction varies from germline; a read error may be responsible. This chain links TRBV5-5 with TRBJ1-2, with 9 nucleotides matching TRBD1. This CDR3 contains 13 residues. CDR1 and CDR2 (germline): SGHKS, YYEKEE (reference sequence). The CDR3 sequence: CASSSYPDRGHGF. As DNA, the CDR3 is TGTGCCAGCAGCTCCTACCCGGACAGGGGTCATGGATTC.

The V call is TRBV2, the J call TRBJ2-5; D tentatively fits TRBD1 or TRBD2 (5 bases each). V was cut by 10 bases and J by 6 bases, with 18 bases left in between. Germline V lookup: CDR1 SNHLY, CDR2 FYNNEI. The CDR3 contains 13 residues. In DNA form, the CDR3 reads TGTGCCACCAGCTCTGGGGGATCAAAGACCCAGTACTTC. Translating it yields CATSSGGSKTQYF. The variable domain in full, completed from reference TRBV2 and TRBJ2-5, reads EPEVTQTPSHQVTQMGQEVILRCVPISNHLYFYWYRQILGQKVEFLVSFYNNEISEKSEIFDDQFSVERPDGSNFTLKIRSTKLEDSAMYFCATSSGGSKTQYFGPGTRLLVL.

This chain joins TRBV7-3 and TRBJ2-7; no definite D call. From germline, CDR1 is SGHTA and CDR2 FQGTGA. This CDR3 has 17 residues. Trimming took 5 bases from V and 3 from J, leaving 23 bases between them. The CDR3 DNA follows: TGTGCCAGCAGCCCAGGCAGTGCTGCCCCGGGCAGCTACGAGCAGTACTTC. It encodes CASSPGSAAPGSYEQYF.

The J gene is TRBJ1-5, the V gene TRBV25-1, with 12 bases that match TRBD1. Losses at the gene ends were 5 bases for V and 7 bases for J; bases not matched to a gene: 6. Germline-derived CDR1 and CDR2 are MGHDK and SYGVNS. The CDR3 covers 15 residues. The CDR3 spells CASSFEGQGAQPQHF. CDR3 coding DNA: TGTGCCAGCAGTTTCGAGGGACAGGGGGCACAGCCCCAGCATTTT.

A few counts support this clonotype. The chain combines TRBV7-6 with TRBJ2-7; 10 bases agree with TRBD1. Germline lookup yields CDR1 SGHVS and CDR2 FNYEAQ. This CDR3 has 14 residues. Trimming cost V 3 bases and J 4 bases; bases outside gene matches: 3. The CDR3 DNA sequence: TGTGCCAGCAGCTTTGCGGGACAGGGGTACGAGCAGTACTTC. Residues: CASSFAGQGYEQYF.

The chain joins TRBV20-1 to TRBJ2-3, with 9 bases matching TRBD1. V shed 0 bases, J shed 5 bases, and the junction held 6 bases outside the gene matches. Germline-derived CDR1 and CDR2 are DFQATT and SNEGSKA (reference sequence). This CDR3 has 15 amino acids. In nucleotides, the CDR3 is TGCAGTGCTAGAGATCCGAGACAGGGGGGAGATACGCAGTATTTT. This gives the protein CSARDPRQGGDTQYF.

The rearrangement joins TRBV20-1 to TRBJ2-1; 13 bases are a match to TRBD2. The junction had 22 bases not matched to a gene; V was cut back by 5 bases and J by 12 bases. Germline V gene sequence: CDR1 DFQATT, CDR2 SNEGSKA (reference sequence). The CDR3 totals 18 residues. CDR3 sequence reads: CSARRGLAGWGPPDTQFF. The CDR3 DNA reads as TGCAGTGCTCGACGGGGACTAGCGGGATGGGGGCCCCCAGATACGCAGTTCTTC.

This clonotype is a singleton in its sample. The V gene is TRBV5-4, the J gene TRBJ2-5; no clear D gene. Germline V CDR1 and CDR2: SGHNT, YYREEE (reference sequence). Trimming removed 0 bases from V and 2 bases from J, with 8 bases in between. CDR3 size: 14 residues. The CDR3 DNA is TGTGCCAGCAGCTTGGACAGAGTTCAAGAGACCCAGTACTTC. Its protein product is CASSLDRVQETQYF.

Notes on this clonotype: The junction departs from germline at one end; a sequencing error may be responsible. The CDR3 here is CASSPYRVSNCGYTF. CDR3 DNA sequence: TGCGCCAGCAGCCCATACAGGGTTTCTAACTGTGGCTACACCTTC. The chain carries TRBV7-9 and TRBJ1-2, with D possibly TRBD1 on 6 matching bases. From germline, CDR1 is SEHNR and CDR2 FQNEAQ (reference sequence). This CDR3 has 15 amino acids.

The genes are TRBV5-1 and TRBJ2-7, with 9 bases identical to TRBD2. V was pared by 3 bases and J by 2 bases, with 0 bases of the junction left unmatched. The germline V gene encodes CDR1 SGHRS and CDR2 YFSETQ. CDR3 length: 13 amino acids. The CDR3 nucleotides read TGCGCCAGCAGCTCTAGCGGGGCCTACGAGCAGTACTTC. This gives the protein CASSSSGAYEQYF. Filled out from reference TRBV5-1 and TRBJ2-7, the complete variable domain reads KAGVTQTPRYLIKTRGQQVTLSCSPISGHRSVSWYQQTPGQGLQFLFEYFSETQRNKGNFPGRFSGRQFSNSRSEMNVSTLELGDSALYLCASSSSGAYEQYFGPGTRLTVT.

At least ten counts were recorded for this clonotype. The genes are TRBV6-5 and TRBJ2-2; 10 bases agree with TRBD2. The CDR3 is 16 amino acids. Germline assignment: CDR1 MNHEY and CDR2 SVGAGI. V dropped 5 bases and J dropped 7; count of bases not matched to a gene: 10. CDR3 protein: CASSRKRGGRSGELFF. The CDR3 DNA follows: TGTGCCAGCAGTCGCAAGCGGGGGGGCCGGAGCGGGGAGCTGTTTTTT.

By frequency in the sample, this clonotype is medium-sized (0.01 to 0.1%). V and J are TRBV6-5 and TRBJ1-2; no reliable D call. V shed 4 bases and J shed 2 bases, with 11 bases lying between them. This CDR3 has 14 residues. Germline CDR1 and CDR2: MNHEY and SVGAGI. The CDR3, as DNA: TGTGCCAGCAGTTCCATGGGCCAGAACTATGGCTACACCTTC. Its translation is CASSSMGQNYGYTF.

V usage is TRBV7-8 and J usage is TRBJ2-7; tentatively, D is TRBD2 (5 bases). The germline gives CDR1 SGHVS, CDR2 FQNEAQ. The CDR3 loop spans 13 amino acids. The V gene lost 4 bases and the J gene lost 4 bases, with 11 bases spanning the gap. CDR3 nucleotide sequence: TGTGCCAGCAGCTCCCACGGCGGGTACGAGCAGTACGTC. This encodes CASSSHGGYEQYV.